This T cell receptor beta chain was documented in a study of radiotherapy plus CTLA-4 blockade in lung cancer. Assay used: immunoSEQ multiplex PCR; TCRdb lists only in-frame clones, some missing. The repertoire holds about 45,000 clones, with around 73% as singletons. The TCR sequence derives from a human donor with non-small cell lung cancer who had a complete response to radiotherapy plus ipilimumab. The sequencing used peripheral blood, collected from a patient treated with radiotherapy plus ipilimumab.

The CDR3 reads CASSIRQGPRAGELFF. CDR3 coding DNA: TGCGCCAGCAGCATTCGACAGGGCCCGAGGGCCGGGGAGCTGTTTTTT. The chain is built from TRBV5-1 and TRBJ2-2; 7 nucleotides agree with TRBD1. The CDR3 totals 16 residues. The V gene end was trimmed by 4 bases and the J gene end by 6 bases; junction bases not matched to a gene: 12. From germline, CDR1 is SGHRS and CDR2 YFSETQ.